A single T cell receptor (beta chain) is shown here with its context. Methods used by the authors: Cell counts per sample came from amplifying reference gene primers. The assay was immunoSEQ multiplex PCR, and TCRdb's table has in-frame clones only and misses some. The V and J calls and the clone size are those of that table, but D and trimming were determined from the DNA. Here the sample spans some 290,000 clones, approximately 90% being singletons. Trimming left V 5 bases short and J 0 bases short, with 13 bases between. The CDR3 has 16 amino acids. The germline gives CDR1 SGHNT, CDR2 YENEEA. The data were taken from a study of blood T cell repertoires in COVID-19. Turning to the study itself: There were acute and convalescent COVID-19 samples, and they came from the United States, Italy and Spain. The analysed material was cDNA or gDNA that came from T cells, B-cell-depleted T cells, or PBMCs.

The TCR sequence derives from a man between 18 and 29 years old with active or convalescent COVID-19. Input material: peripheral blood. The V and J genes are TRBV11-3 and TRBJ1-4; D may be TRBD1 (6 bases). CDR3 bases: TGTGCCAGCAGCCATACCTGGACAGCAACTAATGAAAAACTGTTTTTT. This gives the protein CASSHTWTATNEKLFF.